The present T cell receptor (beta chain) was sequenced within a study of molecular identifiers for immune sequencing clone quantification. Overall study context: Replicates involved a five-way split of RNA from roughly 20,000 or 100,000 naive CD8 cells, with sequencing of four.

Trimming cost V 5 bases and J 5 bases; bases outside gene matches: 11. Germline V gene sequence: CDR1 MNHEY, CDR2 SMNVEV (reference sequence). This CDR3 is built from 16 residues. TCRdb re-analysed the PCR reads in MiXCR, keeping a single row per CDR3 protein. The top ten clones hold about 1.5% of a sample with some 70,000 distinct CDR3 sequences, around 18% of them seen once. This clonotype has at least ten counts. The TCR originated in a human donor in good health. Some libraries in this study had Jurkat cell RNA spiked in. Sequencing was carried out using naive CD8+ T cells from blood, with Jurkat cell RNA spiked in. As for subset: FACS-sorted CD8+CD4-CCR7+CD45RA+ naive T cells. The chain carries TRBV27 and TRBJ2-7, with 11 bases lining up with TRBD2. CDR3 residues: CASSPTLAGGPHEQYF. The CDR3 nucleotides are TGTGCCAGCAGTCCGACCTTAGCGGGAGGGCCCCACGAGCAGTACTTC.